One T cell receptor (beta chain) is described in this entry. Its antigen is unknown. This specimen belongs to a study of blood T cells in healthy people across ages. Regarding the study as a whole: Correlation between TCR beta diversity and naive T cell percentage was strong.

Germline V CDR1 and CDR2: SGDLS, YYNGEE. CDR3 length: 13 residues. The authors ran a second PCR of 7 to 11 cycles using a sample-barcoded 5' primer and a J-beta primer mix. TCRdb analysed the 5' RACE reads with MiXCR anew, one entry per CDR3 protein. The sample lists over 600,000 distinct CDR3 sequences, around three fifths occurring once. Input material: blood. J is TRBJ2-7 and V is TRBV9, with no clear D. The end of the DNA is better explained by TRBJ2-5, so the J call may be wrong. The receptor was derived from a man aged 40-49 years in good health. CDR3 loop: CASSVATLQTQYF. CDR3 sequence (DNA): TGTGCCAGCAGCGTAGCCACGCTGCAGACCCAGTACTTC.